This T cell receptor beta chain was sequenced for a study of read filtering for tumor transcriptome and immune sequencing. Study in general: Mean patient age was approximately 66 years, range about 45 to 85; some 17 male, around 15 female. Overall study findings and caveats: The sorted CD138-negative fraction was a mixed bone marrow immune population, not purified T cells. IR-seq and RNA-seq agreed better without single-read clonotypes.

The library was built from around 0.4 ug RNA with molecular barcoded adaptors for alpha/delta and beta/gamma chains. MiXCR, applied by TCRdb to the reads, yields one record per CDR3 protein. The sample includes some 130,000 distinct CDR3 sequences, roughly 13% of them seen just once. The CDR3 has 15 amino acids. Germline CDR1 is SGHTA and CDR2 is FQGTGA. With V trimmed by 1 base and J by 5 bases, 7 bases remained unmatched. This clonotype was seen ten or more times. The target antigen is unknown. This receptor was identified in a donor aged 40 or older with multiple myeloma. The V and J genes are TRBV7-3 and TRBJ2-5; 7 bases line up with TRBD2. Input material: a population of CD138-negative cells sorted from bone marrow. CDR3: CASSLRGGRSETQYF. The CDR3 DNA reads TGTGCCAGCAGCTTAAGGGGAGGGAGGAGTGAGACCCAGTACTTC.